This entry features one TCR beta chain sequence. TCRdb keeps only in-frame clones here, not all; method: immunoSEQ multiplex PCR. Among some 150,000 clones listed, approximately 80% were seen once. This record comes from a study of blood T cell repertoires in COVID-19. Germline V lookup: CDR1 MNHEY, CDR2 SMNVEV (reference sequence). The CDR3 spans 16 residues. V trimming: 5 bases; J trimming: 5 bases; junction bases outside the gene matches: 7. The source of this sequence is a human donor in a cohort sampled during active COVID-19. This chain connects TRBV27 to TRBJ2-3; 13 nucleotides agree with TRBD2. Sequencing used peripheral blood. This CDR3 reads CASSPYTSGRGDTQYF. The CDR3 region has the DNA TGTGCCAGCAGTCCCTACACTAGCGGGAGGGGAGATACGCAGTATTTT.